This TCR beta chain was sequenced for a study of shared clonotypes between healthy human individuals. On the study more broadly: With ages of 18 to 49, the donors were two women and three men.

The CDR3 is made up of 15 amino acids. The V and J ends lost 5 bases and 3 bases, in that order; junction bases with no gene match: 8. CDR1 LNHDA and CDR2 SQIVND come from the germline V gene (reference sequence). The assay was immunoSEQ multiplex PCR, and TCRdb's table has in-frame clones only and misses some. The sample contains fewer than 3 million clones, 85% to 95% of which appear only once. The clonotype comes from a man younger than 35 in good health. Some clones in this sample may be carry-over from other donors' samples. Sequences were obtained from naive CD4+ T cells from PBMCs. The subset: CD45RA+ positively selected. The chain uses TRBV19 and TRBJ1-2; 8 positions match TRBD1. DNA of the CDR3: TGTGCCAGTAGTGTGACCTGGGACAGGTACTATGGCTACACCTTC. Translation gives CASSVTWDRYYGYTF.